This T cell receptor beta chain was sequenced in a study of blood T cell repertoires in COVID-19. Germline values: CDR1 LGHDT, CDR2 YNNKEL (reference sequence). The CDR3 has 11 residues. The germline V and J ends were trimmed by 4 bases and 5 bases, with 5 bases remaining between them. Sequencing was performed with immunoSEQ multiplex PCR; in TCRdb, only in-frame clones are kept and a portion is missing. The sample lists 150,000 to 200,000 clones, 70% to 90% seen once, with 6% to 8.5% in the top ten. The TCR sequence derives from a woman aged 50 to 65 who had recovered from COVID-19. Sequencing used PBMCs or T cells enriched from blood (not recorded which). The chain links TRBV3-1 (or the pseudogene TRBV3-2) to TRBJ1-2; no firm D call. The CDR3 is CASSPGYGYTF. The CDR3 DNA follows: TGTGCCAGCAGCCCGGGGTATGGCTACACCTTC.